The sequence of this T cell receptor (beta chain) was determined in a study of OX40 agonist ivuxolimab in advanced cancers. TCRdb keeps only in-frame clones here, not all; method: immunoSEQ multiplex PCR. Here the sample spans roughly 51,000 clones, around 90% being singletons. The trim removed 5 bases at V and 0 bases at J, leaving 7 bases unmatched. The germline CDR1 and CDR2 sequences are MNHEY and SMNVEV (reference sequence). The CDR3 extends over 17 amino acids. This chain uses TRBV27 with TRBJ2-4, with 10 bases identical to TRBD1. The sequencing used CD4+ or CD8+ T cells sorted from blood, collected in a trial of the OX40 agonist ivuxolimab. The receptor's source is an adult with an advanced solid tumor such as melanoma, head and neck, liver or kidney cancer. CDR3 loop: CASSTGTGVLAKNIQYF. The DNA for the CDR3 is TGTGCCAGCAGTACAGGGACAGGGGTCCTAGCCAAAAACATTCAGTACTTC.